The 22 T cell receptor beta chains below come from one sample, sequenced in a study of identical twins. TCRdb processed the 5' RACE reads anew with MiXCR; each CDR3 protein has one entry. Of about 240,000 distinct CDR3 sequences listed, about 12% are singletons. Another study also made use of these data, one on yellow fever vaccine responses in identical twins.

Sample: memory (CD45RO+) T cells sorted from blood. These receptors were collected from a young woman in good health.

V gene TRBV6-5 combines with J gene TRBJ2-3; tentatively, D is TRBD2 (5 bases). Germline loops: CDR1 MNHEY, CDR2 SVGAGI. The CDR3 length is 16 residues. The V and J ends lost 0 bases and 0 bases respectively, with 10 bases between them. This chain's CDR3 is CASSYSLASSTDTQYF. In nucleotides, the CDR3 is TGTGCCAGCAGTTACTCCCTAGCATCTAGCACAGATACGCAGTATTTT.

This sequence joins TRBV11-2 and TRBJ2-3; the match to TRBD1 covers 8 bases. The CDR3 runs 14 residues. With 5 bases clipped from V and 4 bases from J, the junction kept 5 bases outside the gene matches. CDR1 is SGHAT and CDR2 is FQNNGV in the germline V gene. CDR3 nucleotides: TGTGCCAGCAGCCGACAGGGGAAGGCAGATACGCAGTATTTT. Encoded protein: CASSRQGKADTQYF.

This clonotype was recorded at least ten times. The chain uses TRBV7-2 and TRBJ1-5; D uncertain. Germline-derived CDR1 and CDR2 are SGHTA and FQGNSA. This CDR3 spans 13 amino acids. V was pared by 1 base and J by 5 bases, with 6 bases between. CDR3 residues: CASSLEEYQPQHF. The CDR3 nucleotides read TGTGCCAGCAGCTTAGAAGAATATCAGCCCCAGCATTTT.

This clonotype has a handful of counts. The DNA of the CDR3 is TGTGCCAGCAGCTTGGCAGGGACACACACAGATACGCAGTATTTT. Its translation is CASSLAGTHTDTQYF. The chain has TRBV5-6 and TRBJ2-3; maybe TRBD1 (6 bases). This CDR3 contains 15 residues. CDR1 is SGHDT and CDR2 is YYEEEE in the germline V gene. Trimming left V 0 bases short and J 2 bases short, with 10 bases between.

This clonotype appeared many times. The chain is built from TRBV12-3 or TRBV12-4 and TRBJ1-3; a weak D match, TRBD1 (6 bases). Trimming took off 5 bases at V and 4 bases at J, with 9 bases between the two ends. The CDR3 runs to 13 residues. CDR3 in amino acids: CASSQGYGNTIYF. The CDR3 DNA follows: TGTGCCAGCAGTCAGGGGTACGGAAACACCATATATTTT.

V is TRBV28 and J is TRBJ2-7, with 9 nucleotides matching TRBD1. In germline, CDR1 is MDHEN, CDR2 SYDVKM. After removal of 0 bases from V and 2 bases from J, the junction contained 2 bases not matched to a gene. The CDR3 is made up of 15 amino acids. The CDR3 region has the DNA TGTGCCAGCAGTTTATGGGGGGACAGGGCCTACGAGCAGTACTTC. It codes for CASSLWGDRAYEQYF.

The chain carries TRBV29-1 and TRBJ2-5; 10 bases fit TRBD1. The CDR3 contains 12 residues. The V and J ends lost 7 bases and 5 bases, in that order; junction bases with no gene match: 4. Per germline, CDR1 SQVTM and CDR2 ANQGSEA. The CDR3 region is CSGRQGAETQYF. CDR3 nucleotides: TGCAGCGGGAGACAGGGGGCGGAGACCCAGTACTTC.

The V call is TRBV18, the J call TRBJ2-1; TRBD2 might be the D (6 bases). Trimming left V 5 bases short and J 9 bases short, with 17 bases between. Germline V CDR1 and CDR2: KGHSH, LQKENI. There are 14 residues in the CDR3. This CDR3 reads CASSDQSGSFEQFF. For the CDR3, the DNA is TGTGCCAGCTCAGACCAAAGCGGGTCATTTGAGCAGTTCTTC.

The rearrangement joins TRBV6-5 to TRBJ2-6; 9 positions match TRBD2. The CDR3 is made up of 18 amino acids. Trimming at V came to 0 bases and at J to 0 bases, leaving 3 bases not matched to a gene. Germline V CDR1 and CDR2: MNHEY, SVGAGI. The DNA for the CDR3 is TGTGCCAGCAGTTACTCCTGGCGGGAGGGCTCTGGGGCCAACGTCCTGACTTTC. Its protein product is CASSYSWREGSGANVLTF.

The chain carries TRBV4-1 and TRBJ2-3; D gene ambiguous. The germline V and J ends were trimmed by 4 bases and 6 bases, with 8 bases remaining between them. The CDR3 is 12 amino acids. The germline gives CDR1 MGHRA, CDR2 YSYEKL. Here the CDR3 DNA reads TGCGCCAGCAGCCTCCCCCGGGATACGCAGTATTTT. Its protein is CASSLPRDTQYF.

This clonotype was counted at least ten times. This rearrangement joins TRBV5-6 to TRBJ2-5; 11 bases align to TRBD2. Germline CDR1 reads SGHDT; CDR2 reads YYEEEE. V lost 0 bases and J lost 5; bases outside the gene matches: 6. This CDR3 is built from 16 residues. The CDR3 region is CASSLGLAGGSETQYF. The CDR3 DNA follows: TGTGCCAGCAGCTTGGGGCTAGCGGGAGGATCGGAGACCCAGTACTTC.

V is TRBV18 and J is TRBJ1-5; no firm D call. V lost 1 base to trimming and J lost 6 bases, with 10 bases between them. The CDR3 is 14 amino acids. The germline V gene has CDR1 KGHSH and CDR2 LQKENI. The CDR3 is CASSPQSGGQPQHF. In nucleotides, the CDR3 is TGTGCCAGCTCACCACAGTCGGGAGGTCAGCCCCAGCATTTT.

The chain employs TRBV10-3 and TRBJ1-2; the D gene is possibly TRBD1 (6 bases). Trimming took off 11 bases at V and 6 bases at J, with 22 bases between the two ends. Germline V lookup: CDR1 ENHRY, CDR2 SYGVKD. The CDR3 extends over 14 amino acids. The CDR3 region is CAAHEASSGDGYTF. DNA of the CDR3: TGTGCCGCCCATGAGGCTTCTTCAGGGGATGGCTACACCTTC.

A few counts support this clonotype. The chain has TRBV15 and TRBJ1-2; D not resolved. Trimming took off 0 bases at V and 7 bases at J, with 9 bases between the two ends. Germline V CDR1 and CDR2: LNHNV, YYDKDF (reference sequence). This CDR3 is built from 13 residues. The CDR3 DNA sequence: TGTGCCACCAGCAGAGAGGGTTCAAGTGGCTACACCTTC. Residues: CATSREGSSGYTF.

This clonotype turned up a few times. J is TRBJ2-7 and V is TRBV7-9, with TRBD2 matching over 9 bases. CDR3 length: 13 amino acids. Germline V gene sequence: CDR1 SEHNR, CDR2 FQNEAQ (reference sequence). The V and J ends lost 5 bases and 6 bases, in that order; junction bases with no gene match: 5. This CDR3 is CASSPGLAAEQYF. The CDR3 DNA sequence: TGTGCCAGCAGCCCGGGACTAGCTGCCGAGCAGTACTTC.

This clonotype was detected a few times. This chain uses TRBV5-5 with TRBJ2-7, with TRBD2 identical over 12 bases. V was pared by 4 bases and J by 2 bases, with 4 bases of the junction left unmatched. In germline, CDR1 is SGHKS, CDR2 YYEKEE (reference sequence). CDR3 size: 15 residues. CDR3 coding DNA: TGTGCCAGCAGCCGGAGGACTAGCGGGACCTACGAGCAGTACTTC. It specifies CASSRRTSGTYEQYF.

This chain joins TRBV28 and TRBJ1-2; D gene unclear. Germline CDR1 is MDHEN and CDR2 is SYDVKM. V was cut by 5 bases and J by 6 bases, with 19 bases left in between. The CDR3 is made up of 15 amino acids. CDR3: CASSRVQDQSHGYTF. The CDR3 nucleotides read TGTGCCAGCAGTCGAGTCCAAGACCAAAGCCATGGCTACACCTTC.

This clonotype was recorded at least ten times. The chain combines TRBV27 with TRBJ2-1; D is ambiguous. The CDR3 spans 11 residues. V shed 4 bases and J shed 9 bases, with 7 bases lying between them. CDR1 is MNHEY, CDR2 SMNVEV, per germline (reference sequence). The CDR3 DNA sequence: TGTGCCAGCAGTTCCTACCGTGAGCAGTTCTTC. Translated: CASSSYREQFF.

This clonotype was counted only a few times. This chain connects TRBV6-5 to TRBJ2-1, with TRBD2 matching over 10 bases. V was clipped by 2 bases and J by 7 bases; unmatched bases: 11. The CDR3 is made up of 17 amino acids. Germline V gene sequence: CDR1 MNHEY, CDR2 SVGAGI. The CDR3 sequence is CASSYLASGGPRNEQFF. CDR3 coding DNA: TGTGCCAGCAGTTACCTGGCTAGCGGGGGACCGAGGAATGAGCAGTTCTTC.

This clonotype was observed a few times. The chain combines TRBV4-3 with TRBJ2-1; D might be TRBD2 (6 bases). There are 14 residues in the CDR3. The germline CDR1 and CDR2 sequences are LGHNA and YSLEER. The ends were cut back, 0 bases at V and 9 bases at J, with 12 bases in the middle. The CDR3 loop reads CASSQDLPRGEQFF. The CDR3 nucleotides are TGCGCCAGCAGCCAAGATCTTCCGCGGGGTGAGCAGTTCTTC.

This rearrangement joins TRBV12-3 or TRBV12-4 to TRBJ2-2; D not resolved. CDR3 length: 11 amino acids. V was cut by 6 bases and J by 4 bases, with 3 bases left in between. Here the CDR3 DNA reads TGTGCCAGCAGGGCCACCGGGGAGCTGTTTTTT. Protein product: CASRATGELFF.

Only a few counts were recorded for this clonotype. The chain's CDR3 is CASSLSGLINEKLFF. The DNA for the CDR3 is TGTGCCAGCAGCTTATCAGGCCTGATTAATGAAAAACTGTTTTTT. The V gene is TRBV7-2, the J gene TRBJ1-4, with D uncertain. Germline V lookup: CDR1 SGHTA, CDR2 FQGNSA. The CDR3 length is 15 residues. V was clipped by 2 bases and J by 4 bases, with 11 bases between them.